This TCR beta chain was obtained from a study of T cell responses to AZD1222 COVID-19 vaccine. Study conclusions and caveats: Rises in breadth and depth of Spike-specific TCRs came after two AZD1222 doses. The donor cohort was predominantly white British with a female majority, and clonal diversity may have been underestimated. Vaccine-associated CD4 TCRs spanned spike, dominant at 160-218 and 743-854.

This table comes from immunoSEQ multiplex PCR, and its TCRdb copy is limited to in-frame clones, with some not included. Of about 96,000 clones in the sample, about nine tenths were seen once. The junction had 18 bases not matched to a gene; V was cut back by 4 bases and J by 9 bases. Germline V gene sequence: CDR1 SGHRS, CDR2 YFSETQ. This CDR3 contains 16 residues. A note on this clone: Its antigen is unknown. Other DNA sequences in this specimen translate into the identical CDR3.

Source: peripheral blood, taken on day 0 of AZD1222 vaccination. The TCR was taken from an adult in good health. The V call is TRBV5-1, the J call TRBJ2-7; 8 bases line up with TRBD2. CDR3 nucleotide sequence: TGCGCCAGCAGCCGAGGTCCCGGGGGGGGAGAAACAGGGCAGTACTTC. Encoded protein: CASSRGPGGGETGQYF.